Here is one TCR beta chain with its context. The data stem from a study of blood T cell repertoires in COVID-19. The assay was immunoSEQ multiplex PCR, and TCRdb's table has in-frame clones only and misses some. The sample lists 350,000 to 450,000 clones, approximately 89% occurring once. This CDR3 comprises 15 residues. The germline gives CDR1 SGHVS, CDR2 FQNEAQ. V trimming: 8 bases; J trimming: 1 base; junction bases outside the gene matches: 9. V gene TRBV7-8 combines with J gene TRBJ1-1; 8 nucleotides agree with TRBD1. This clonotype was sampled from a middle-aged woman who had been exposed to COVID-19. Sequencing input: PBMCs or T cells enriched from blood (not recorded which). The CDR3 sequence is CASLDRGRANTEAFF. CDR3 nucleotides: TGTGCCAGCCTAGACAGGGGAAGGGCGAACACTGAAGCTTTCTTT.